These 4 T cell receptor beta chains came from one sample sequenced in a study of blood T cell repertoires in COVID-19. Data came from immunoSEQ multiplex PCR; TCRdb stores just in-frame clones and leaves some out. The repertoire holds 200,000 to 250,000 clones, with about 87% as singletons. Sequencing input: PBMCs or T cells enriched from blood (not recorded which). The origin of the receptors is a woman aged 25 to 39 who had recovered from COVID-19.

This clone was found once. The rearrangement links TRBV13 to TRBJ2-4; TRBD2 might be the D (5 bases). Looked up from germline, CDR1 is PRHDT and CDR2 is FYEKMQ (reference sequence). Trimming took off 0 bases at V and 0 bases at J, with 6 bases between the two ends. The CDR3 loop spans 15 amino acids. Written as DNA, the CDR3 is TGTGCCAGCAGCTTAGGGGACTTAGCCAAAAACATTCAGTACTTC. Protein sequence: CASSLGDLAKNIQYF.

This sequence joins TRBV27 and TRBJ1-5; D is possibly TRBD1 (6 bases). The CDR3 consists of 13 residues. Per germline, CDR1 MNHEY and CDR2 SMNVEV (reference sequence). The V end was cut by 6 bases, the J end by 4 bases, with 10 bases between. CDR3 loop: CASRWTVNQPQHF. The CDR3 DNA sequence: TGTGCCAGCAGGTGGACAGTGAATCAGCCCCAGCATTTT.

This chain joins TRBV5-8 and TRBJ1-1; 8 bases line up with TRBD1. CDR3 length: 12 residues. CDR1 SGHTS and CDR2 YDEGEE come from the germline V gene. V was clipped by 3 bases and J by 7 bases; unmatched bases: 2. For the CDR3, the DNA is TGTGCCAGCAGCTCGACAGGGGATGAAGCTTTCTTT. The encoded protein is CASSSTGDEAFF.

V is TRBV5-6 and J is TRBJ1-4; possibly TRBD1 for D (6 bases). The CDR3 consists of 15 residues. The V gene's germline CDR1 is SGHDT and CDR2 YYEEEE. V was pared by 4 bases and J by 2 bases, with 12 bases between. The CDR3 reads CASSRRQGTNEKLFF. The DNA for the CDR3 is TGTGCCAGCAGCCGACGGCAGGGGACTAATGAAAAACTGTTTTTT.